The 26 T cell receptor beta chains given below trace back to one sample, sequenced in a study of blood T cell repertoires in COVID-19. Only in-frame clones appear in the TCRdb table, and some are missing; sequencing was by immunoSEQ multiplex PCR. The repertoire holds some 450,000 clones, about 90% seen once, with roughly 0.84% in the top ten. What was sequenced was peripheral blood. These receptors were taken from a man aged 18 to 30 with COVID-19, enrolled during active disease.

The J gene is TRBJ2-7, the V gene TRBV9; weak D call: TRBD2 (6 bases). Trimming removed 0 bases at V and 1 base at J, with 8 bases between. The CDR3 runs to 14 residues. Germline V gives CDR1 SGDLS, CDR2 YYNGEE. The CDR3 bases are TGTGCCAGCAGCGTAGGGACTACTTCCTACGAGCAGTACTTC. It translates to CASSVGTTSYEQYF.

This chain connects TRBV6-5 to TRBJ2-7; 10 positions agree with TRBD1. The CDR3 contains 14 residues. The V and J ends lost 7 bases and 1 base, in that order; junction bases with no gene match: 4. CDR1 is MNHEY, CDR2 SVGAGI, per germline. The CDR3 DNA follows: TGTGCCAGCACCCGGGACAGGGGTTCCTACGAGCAGTACTTC. This translates into CASTRDRGSYEQYF.

CDR3 loop: CASRRNRDSGETQYF. The CDR3 DNA is TGTGCCAGCAGGCGGAACCGGGACAGCGGAGAGACCCAGTACTTC. The chain recombines TRBV2 with TRBJ2-5; 7 nucleotides align to TRBD1. The CDR3 runs to 15 residues. The germline V gene has CDR1 SNHLY and CDR2 FYNNEI. V was pared by 6 bases and J by 4 bases, with 11 bases of the junction left unmatched.

The chain recombines TRBV5-1 with TRBJ1-1, with 8 bases fitting TRBD1. Germline lookup yields CDR1 SGHRS and CDR2 YFSETQ. This CDR3 region has 14 residues. Trimming at V came to 3 bases and at J to 6 bases, leaving 7 bases not matched to a gene. CDR3 in DNA: TGCGCCAGCAGCTGGGGGCACAGGGGGGCTGAAGCTTTCTTT. It specifies CASSWGHRGAEAFF.

This chain connects TRBV11-2 to TRBJ2-7; a possible D gene is TRBD1 (5 bases). Germline CDR1 reads SGHAT; CDR2 reads FQNNGV. This CDR3 is built from 14 residues. V was trimmed by 5 bases and J by 0 bases, leaving 11 bases between them. The CDR3 region is CASSRAGSSYEQYF. The CDR3, as DNA: TGTGCCAGCAGCCGGGCAGGGTCCTCCTACGAGCAGTACTTC.

This chain connects TRBV6-5 to TRBJ2-3, with 9 bases aligning to TRBD1. This CDR3 is built from 13 residues. J lost 4 bases, V lost 10 bases, and 6 bases had no gene match. The germline V gene encodes CDR1 MNHEY and CDR2 SVGAGI. In DNA form, the CDR3 reads TGTGCCACCCGACAGGGGGGGCCAGATACGCAGTATTTT. It encodes CATRQGGPDTQYF.

The chain links TRBV11-3 to TRBJ2-3; 9 nucleotides match TRBD2. CDR1 and CDR2 (germline): SGHNT, YENEEA. The junction had 1 base not matched to a gene; V was cut back by 2 bases and J by 1 base. The CDR3 loop spans 15 amino acids. CDR3 sequence: CASSLKRGGTDTQYF. CDR3 coding DNA: TGTGCCAGCAGCTTAAAGCGGGGGGGCACAGATACGCAGTATTTT.

The rearrangement uses TRBV6-1 and TRBJ2-7; no reliable D call. Germline V lookup: CDR1 MNHNS, CDR2 SASEGT. V lost 1 base, J lost 3 bases, and 10 bases lay in between. CDR3 length: 14 residues. The CDR3 protein is CASSEGLSFYEQYF. CDR3 DNA sequence: TGTGCCAGCAGTGAAGGACTGTCCTTCTACGAGCAGTACTTC.

This sequence joins TRBV10-3 and TRBJ2-1; D unresolved. Germline CDR1 is ENHRY and CDR2 is SYGVKD. The V end lost 4 bases, the J end lost 5 bases, and 6 bases lay between the germline ends. This CDR3 has 12 residues. The DNA of the CDR3 is TGTGCCATCAGTGGTCCTGACAATGAGCAGTTCTTC. Translated: CAISGPDNEQFF.

The chain combines TRBV27 with TRBJ1-6; 9 nucleotides line up with TRBD1. The CDR3 runs 14 residues. V lost 6 bases to trimming and J lost 7 bases; unmatched junction nucleotides: 4. Germline CDR1 and CDR2: MNHEY and SMNVEV (reference sequence). CDR3 DNA: TGTGCCAGCAGACTTGGGACAGGGAATTCACCCCTCCACTTT. It yields the protein CASRLGTGNSPLHF.

The sample holds one count of this clone. This chain joins TRBV6-5 and TRBJ1-1, with 7 bases matching TRBD1. This CDR3 is 13 amino acids long. CDR1 is MNHEY, CDR2 SVGAGI, per germline. V shed 6 bases, J shed 2 bases, and the junction held 3 bases outside the gene matches. CDR3 coding DNA: TGTGCCAGCAGCCGGGACAGAAACACTGAAGCTTTCTTT. This codes for CASSRDRNTEAFF.

The chain uses TRBV6-5 and TRBJ2-1; TRBD2 matches 7 bases. The germline V gene encodes CDR1 MNHEY and CDR2 SVGAGI. The CDR3 is made up of 15 amino acids. V shed 5 bases and J 4 bases; nucleotides not matched to a gene: 8. CDR3 DNA: TGTGCCAGCAGTACCACTAGCGCAACATACAATGAGCAGTTCTTC. Translating it yields CASSTTSATYNEQFF.

The chain combines TRBV9 with TRBJ2-1, with 12 bases lining up with TRBD2. Germline V gene data show CDR1 as SGDLS and CDR2 as YYNGEE. CDR3 size: 17 residues. The J segment lost 6 bases and the V segment lost 4 bases, leaving 11 bases of the junction unmatched. Written as DNA, the CDR3 is TGTGCCAGCAGCCCCCGACTAGCGGGGGAGCTTGTCAATGAGCAGTTCTTC. This translates into CASSPRLAGELVNEQFF.

The sample holds one count of this clone. V gene TRBV9 combines with J gene TRBJ2-4, with a weak D call TRBD1 (6 bases). The CDR3 spans 15 residues. Per the germline V gene, CDR1 is SGDLS and CDR2 is YYNGEE. V was trimmed by 0 bases and J by 2 bases, leaving 9 bases between them. CDR3 sequence reads: CASSVEGDPKNIQYF. The CDR3 nucleotides read TGTGCCAGCAGCGTAGAGGGGGACCCCAAAAACATTCAGTACTTC.

The rearrangement joins TRBV2 to TRBJ1-2, with 7 positions matching TRBD1. CDR3 size: 16 residues. CDR1 and CDR2 from the germline V gene are SNHLY and FYNNEI. J lost 4 bases, V lost 6 bases, and 14 bases had no gene match. The CDR3 spells CASRGNRGRNAYGYTF. DNA for the CDR3: TGTGCCAGCAGAGGGAACAGGGGTAGGAATGCCTATGGCTACACCTTC.

The rearrangement joins TRBV27 to TRBJ2-7; TRBD2 aligns across 12 bases. Trimming at V came to 8 bases and at J to 12 bases, leaving 8 bases not matched to a gene. Germline CDR1 reads MNHEY; CDR2 reads SMNVEV (reference sequence). This CDR3 has 12 residues. The CDR3, as DNA: TGTGCCAGCGGGACTAGCGGGCCCTGGAGGTACTTC. Its protein product is CASGTSGPWRYF.

The chain couples TRBV29-1 to TRBJ2-6; D is uncertain. Germline V lookup: CDR1 SQVTM, CDR2 ANQGSEA. This CDR3 spans 13 amino acids. Trimming shortened V by 3 bases and J by 3 bases, and 6 bases separated the two germline ends. DNA of the CDR3: TGCAGCGTTGAGGCCGTTGGGGCCAACGTCCTGACTTTC. Translated, it gives CSVEAVGANVLTF.

The DNA for the CDR3 is TGTGCCTGGAGACAGTTCGGGACTAACATTGAGCAGTTCTTC. As protein: CAWRQFGTNIEQFF. This chain connects TRBV30 to TRBJ2-1; 7 nucleotides match TRBD2. V lost 3 bases to trimming and J lost 9 bases; unmatched junction nucleotides: 11. Looked up from germline, CDR1 is GTSNPN and CDR2 is SVGIG (reference sequence). The length of the CDR3 is 14 residues.

On this clone: The identical CDR3 is also encoded by other nucleotide sequences in the sample. V and J are TRBV6-4 and TRBJ2-2, with no clear D. CDR1 and CDR2 from the germline V gene are MRHNA and SNTAGT. V was trimmed by 2 bases and J by 1 base, leaving 2 bases between them. The CDR3 covers 13 residues. CDR3 sequence reads: CASSDLNTGELFF. CDR3 sequence (DNA): TGTGCCAGCAGTGACCTGAACACCGGGGAGCTGTTTTTT.

This chain connects TRBV7-5 to TRBJ2-1; the table names TRBD2, a call not compared with the DNA. TRBV7-5 is an annotated pseudogene. The CDR3 is made up of 18 amino acids. The CDR3 sequence is CVRSLDPNKAGTSYEQFF. For the CDR3, the DNA is TGTGTCAGAAGCTTAGATCCGAATAAGGCCGGGACTAGCTATGAGCAGTTCTTC.

The chain joins TRBV6-6 to TRBJ2-7; D perhaps matches TRBD1 (5 bases). The CDR3 sequence is 15 residues long. In germline, CDR1 is MNHNY, CDR2 SVGAGI (reference sequence). V was shortened by 0 bases and J by 2 bases, with 11 bases between the two germline ends. The CDR3 nucleotides read TGTGCCAGCAGTTACTCGCCGACAGAGACCTACGAGCAGTACTTC. It translates to CASSYSPTETYEQYF.

V and J are TRBV9 and TRBJ2-5; TRBD1 is a possible D gene (5 bases). The V end was cut by 0 bases, the J end by 5 bases, with 8 bases between. Germline V gene lookup returns CDR1 SGDLS and CDR2 YYNGEE. CDR3 length: 13 residues. CDR3 DNA: TGTGCCAGCAGCGTAGCGTCAGGGGAGACCCAGTACTTC. It is translated as CASSVASGETQYF.

The chain employs TRBV7-2 and TRBJ2-7, with D perhaps TRBD2 (7 bases). The CDR3 runs to 15 residues. Trimming took off 1 base at V and 3 bases at J, with 13 bases between the two ends. The germline V gene encodes CDR1 SGHTA and CDR2 FQGNSA. CDR3 protein: CASSLEWGGRYEQYF. The CDR3 DNA sequence: TGTGCCAGCAGCTTAGAATGGGGGGGCCGCTACGAGCAGTACTTC.

The genes are TRBV7-8 and TRBJ2-7; the D gene is possibly TRBD2 (5 bases). Germline V gene data show CDR1 as SGHVS and CDR2 as FQNEAQ. V gave up 5 bases and J gave up 2 bases, with 13 bases separating them. The CDR3 loop spans 14 amino acids. The CDR3 here is CASSKVLVPYEQYF. The CDR3 DNA sequence: TGTGCCAGCAGCAAAGTACTAGTCCCCTACGAGCAGTACTTC.

CDR3 in amino acids: CASSIWALQTFYGYTF. Written as DNA, the CDR3 is TGTGCCAGTAGTATTTGGGCCCTGCAGACCTTCTATGGCTACACCTTC. V is TRBV19 and J is TRBJ1-2; D not resolved. Germline V lookup: CDR1 LNHDA, CDR2 SQIVND (reference sequence). Trimming took off 3 bases at V and 4 bases at J, with 18 bases between the two ends. This CDR3 region has 16 residues.

The V and J genes are TRBV30 and TRBJ2-3, with 11 bases lining up with TRBD2. CDR1 GTSNPN and CDR2 SVGIG come from the germline V gene (reference sequence). The CDR3 is 17 amino acids. Trimming removed 1 base from V and 0 bases from J; junction bases left unmatched: 6. The CDR3 DNA is TGTGCCTGGAGTGACGGGACTAGCGGCCCTAGCACAGATACGCAGTATTTT. This translates into CAWSDGTSGPSTDTQYF. The full variable domain, its missing parts supplied by reference TRBV30 and TRBJ2-3, is SQTIHQWPATLVQPVGSPLSLECTVEGTSNPNLYWYRQAAGRGLQLLFYSVGIGQISSEVPQNLSASRPQDRQFILSSKKLLLSDSGFYLCAWSDGTSGPSTDTQYFGPGTRLTVL.